This TCR beta chain was observed in a study of CD8 T cells in Susac syndrome. Random hexamers were used to reverse transcribe the RNA input (roughly 0.5 to 1 ug). One entry per CDR3 protein, called by TCRdb with MiXCR from the immunoSEQ multiplex PCR reads. The table records roughly 130,000 distinct CDR3 sequences, roughly 95% of them present only once. V trimming: 7 bases; J trimming: 1 base; junction bases outside the gene matches: 8. Germline V gene sequence: CDR1 DFQATT, CDR2 SNEGSKA (reference sequence). This CDR3 is built from 14 residues. This chain links TRBV20-1 with TRBJ1-1; 8 nucleotides agree with TRBD1. The clonotype was recovered from a human donor in good health. Sequencing was carried out using CD4+ T cells from PBMCs. CDR3 residues: CSVRTGRSNTEAFF. Here the CDR3 DNA reads TGCAGTGTTCGGACAGGGCGATCGAACACTGAAGCTTTCTTT.